This record concerns one T cell receptor beta chain sequence. Its antigen is still unknown. Base quality data are lacking; no much larger clone is found one base away. This sample was taken from a study of blood T cell repertoires in COVID-19 (dated by TCRdb to between 2020 and 2021). Background for the entire study: Samples covering the acute and convalescent phases of COVID-19 were provided by collaborators in the United States, Italy and Spain. The repertoires were made available in a free public database intended to serve as a resource for research on the immune response to SARS-CoV-2. Deeply sampled blood TCRbeta repertoires from subjects exposed to, actively infected with, or recovered from COVID-19 were included in the dataset. Where HLA class I and class II types were available, the types were taken from metadata supplied by the sample provider, not from assay-based typing. Sample metadata almost always included a de-identified subject ID, COVID-19 status, age in years and sex. The samples were drawn from two sources: the first 160 participants of the ongoing ImmuneRACE study, and approximately 1,300 subjects contributed by 6 global collaborators. The material from the prospective study consisted of cDNA or gDNA derived from T cells, B-cell-depleted T cells, or PBMCs.

What the research found in general, with its limitations: How much clinical and demographic metadata was included differed by source and by participant, and the metadata was provided uncurated.

TCRbeta CDR3 regions were amplified from genomic DNA using the immunoSEQ Assay, a bias-controlled multiplex PCR. In the paper's pipeline: The number of nucleated cells in each sample was estimated from the amplification of reference gene primers within the assay. To quantify the absolute abundance of each unique TCRbeta CDR3 rearrangement, sequence reads were collapsed and filtered. For each sample, productive Simpson clonality was calculated as the square root of Simpson's diversity index across productive rearrangements. This immuneACCESS table, as held by TCRdb, lists in-frame sequences with V and J called but not all clones. Of the missing ones, under half trace to an unresolved V gene in checked studies; the others have no known cause. The V and J calls and the clone size are those of that table, but D and trimming were determined from the DNA. This sample is represented by under 45,000 clones; more than 75% of them were singletons. Together, the top ten hold roughly 9.1% of the sample.

The collaborating institutions used their own protocols to collect whole blood in K2EDTA tubes. For TCRbeta analysis, collaborators shipped samples as frozen whole blood, isolated PBMCs, or DNA extracted from either of those sample types. Material: peripheral blood. The TCR comes from a man older than 75 with active COVID-19.

The CDR3 sequence is CASSFLGNQPQHF. The bases are TGTGCCAGCAGTTTCTTAGGCAATCAGCCCCAGCATTTT. The chain uses TRBV27 and TRBJ1-5; the D gene assignment is ambiguous. The CDR3 contains 13 residues, cysteine and phenylalanine counted. Just the 39-base CDR3 DNA is kept, in frame starting at base 1. Trimming costs V 3 bases and J 2 bases, and their ends lie 5 bases apart. CDR1 and CDR2, per the germline V gene (reference sequence), are MNHEY and SMNVEV.